This section outlines one T cell receptor (beta chain) sequence together with its context. Germline V gene lookup returns CDR1 MGHRA and CDR2 YSYEKL. The CDR3 covers 15 residues. V lost 6 bases to trimming and J lost 1 base; unmatched junction nucleotides: 8. This entry comes from a study of OX40 agonist ivuxolimab in advanced cancers. Profiled with immunoSEQ multiplex PCR; TCRdb holds only in-frame clones, not every one. In the table there are tens of thousands of clones, roughly 80% of which are singletons. The sequence came from an adult with an advanced solid tumor such as melanoma, head and neck, liver or kidney cancer. The source was CD4+ or CD8+ T cells sorted from blood, collected in a trial of the OX40 agonist ivuxolimab. This chain links TRBV4-1 with TRBJ1-1, with TRBD1 matching over 7 bases. CDR3 sequence: CASSLGGQKNTEAFF. DNA for the CDR3: TGCGCCAGCAGTCTCGGGGGACAGAAGAACACTGAAGCTTTCTTT.